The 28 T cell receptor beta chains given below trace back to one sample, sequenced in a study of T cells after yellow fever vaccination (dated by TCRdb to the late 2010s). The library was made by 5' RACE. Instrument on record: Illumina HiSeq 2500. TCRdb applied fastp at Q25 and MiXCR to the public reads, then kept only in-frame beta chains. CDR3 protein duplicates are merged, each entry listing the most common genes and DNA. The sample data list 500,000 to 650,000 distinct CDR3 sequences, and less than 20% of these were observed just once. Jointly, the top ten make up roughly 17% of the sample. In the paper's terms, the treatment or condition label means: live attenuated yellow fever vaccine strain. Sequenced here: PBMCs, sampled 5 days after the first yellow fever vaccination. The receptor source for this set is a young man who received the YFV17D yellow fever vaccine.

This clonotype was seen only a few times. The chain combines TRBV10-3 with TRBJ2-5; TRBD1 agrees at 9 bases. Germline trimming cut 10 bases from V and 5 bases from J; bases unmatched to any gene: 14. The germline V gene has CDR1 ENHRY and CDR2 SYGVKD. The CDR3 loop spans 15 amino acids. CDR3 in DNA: TGTGCCACAAGTAGCGGTACAGGGGGCTTGGAGACCCAGTACTTC. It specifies CATSSGTGGLETQYF.

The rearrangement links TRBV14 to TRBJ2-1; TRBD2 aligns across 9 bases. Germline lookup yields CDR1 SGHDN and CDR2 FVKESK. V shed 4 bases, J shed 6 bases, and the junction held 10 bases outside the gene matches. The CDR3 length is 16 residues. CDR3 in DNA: TGTGCCAGCAGCCCGCGTTTTTGGCGGGGGGGCAATGAGCAGTTCTTC. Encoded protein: CASSPRFWRGGNEQFF. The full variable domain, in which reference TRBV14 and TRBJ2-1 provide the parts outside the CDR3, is EAGVTQFPSHSVIEKGQTVTLRCDPISGHDNLYWYRRVMGKEIKFLLHFVKESKQDESGMPNNRFLAERTGGTYSTLKVQPAELEDSGVYFCASSPRFWRGGNEQFFGPGTRLTVL.

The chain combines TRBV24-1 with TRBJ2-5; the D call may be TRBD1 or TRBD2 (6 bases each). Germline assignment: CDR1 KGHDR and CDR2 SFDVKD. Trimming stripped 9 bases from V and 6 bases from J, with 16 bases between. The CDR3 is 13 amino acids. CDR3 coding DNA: TGTGCCACCTCAGAAGGGGGGCAACAGACCCAGTACTTC. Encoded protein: CATSEGGQQTQYF.

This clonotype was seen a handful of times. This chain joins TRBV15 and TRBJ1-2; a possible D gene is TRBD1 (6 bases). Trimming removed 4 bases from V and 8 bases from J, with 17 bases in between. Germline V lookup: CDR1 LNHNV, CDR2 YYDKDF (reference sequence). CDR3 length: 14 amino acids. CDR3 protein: CATSTEKYRAGYTF. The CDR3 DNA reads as TGTGCCACCAGCACCGAAAAGTACAGGGCCGGCTACACCTTC. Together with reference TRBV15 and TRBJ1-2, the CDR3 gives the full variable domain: DAMVIQNPRYQVTQFGKPVTLSCSQTLNHNVMYWYQQKSSQAPKLLFHYYDKDFNNEADTPDNFQSRRPNTSFCFLDIRSPGLGDTAMYLCATSTEKYRAGYTFGSGTRLTVV.

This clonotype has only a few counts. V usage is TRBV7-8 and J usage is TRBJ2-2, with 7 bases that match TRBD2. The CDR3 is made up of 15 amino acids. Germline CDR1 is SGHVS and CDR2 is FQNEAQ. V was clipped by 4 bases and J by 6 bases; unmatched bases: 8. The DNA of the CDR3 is TGTGCCAGCAGCTCGGGCCGGGGGGAGGCCGGGGAGCTGTTTTTT. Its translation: CASSSGRGEAGELFF.

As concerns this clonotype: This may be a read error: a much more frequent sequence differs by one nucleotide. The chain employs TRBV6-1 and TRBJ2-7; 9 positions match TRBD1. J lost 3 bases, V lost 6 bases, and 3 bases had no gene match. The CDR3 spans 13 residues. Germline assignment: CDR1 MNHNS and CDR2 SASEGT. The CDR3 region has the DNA TGTGCCAGCAGCGTGACAGGGGGCTACGAGCAGTACTTC. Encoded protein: CASSVTGGYEQYF.

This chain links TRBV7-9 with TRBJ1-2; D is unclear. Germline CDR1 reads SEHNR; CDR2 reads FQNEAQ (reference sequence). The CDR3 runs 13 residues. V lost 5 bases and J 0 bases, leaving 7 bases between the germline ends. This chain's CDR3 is CASSPNSNYGYTF. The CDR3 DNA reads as TGTGCCAGCAGCCCGAATTCTAACTATGGCTACACCTTC.

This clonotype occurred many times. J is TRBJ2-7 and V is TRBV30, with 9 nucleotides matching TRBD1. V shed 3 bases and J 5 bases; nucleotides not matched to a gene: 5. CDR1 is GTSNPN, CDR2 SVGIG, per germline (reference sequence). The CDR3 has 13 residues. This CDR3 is CAWRRTGAHEQYF. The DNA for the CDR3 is TGTGCCTGGAGAAGGACAGGGGCACACGAGCAGTACTTC.

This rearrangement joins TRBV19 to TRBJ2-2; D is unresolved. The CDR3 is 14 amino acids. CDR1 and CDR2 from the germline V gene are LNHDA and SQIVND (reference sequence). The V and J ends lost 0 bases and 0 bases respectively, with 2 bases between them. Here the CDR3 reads CASSIDANTGELFF. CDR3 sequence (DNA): TGTGCCAGTAGTATAGATGCGAACACCGGGGAGCTGTTTTTT.

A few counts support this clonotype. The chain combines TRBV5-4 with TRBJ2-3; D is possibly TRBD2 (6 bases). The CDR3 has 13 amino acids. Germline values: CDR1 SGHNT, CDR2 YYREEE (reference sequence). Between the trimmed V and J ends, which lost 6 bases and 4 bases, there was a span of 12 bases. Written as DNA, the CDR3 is TGTGCCAGCAAGGGACTCTCAGCAGATACGCAGTATTTT. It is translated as CASKGLSADTQYF.

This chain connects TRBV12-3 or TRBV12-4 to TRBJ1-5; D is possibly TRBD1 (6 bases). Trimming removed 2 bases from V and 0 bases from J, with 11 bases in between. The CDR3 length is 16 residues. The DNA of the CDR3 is TGTGCCAGCAGTTTATTTGGGGGCAATAGCAATCAGCCCCAGCATTTT. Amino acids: CASSLFGGNSNQPQHF.

CDR3 sequence (DNA): TGTGCTAGTGGTTGGGATGAGGTGAGCACTGAAGCTTTCTTT. It translates to CASGWDEVSTEAFF. The chain is built from TRBV12-5 and TRBJ1-1; D unclear. Germline CDR1 and CDR2: LGHNT and FRNRAP. The length of the CDR3 is 14 residues. V shed 4 bases and J shed 4 bases, with 13 bases lying between them.

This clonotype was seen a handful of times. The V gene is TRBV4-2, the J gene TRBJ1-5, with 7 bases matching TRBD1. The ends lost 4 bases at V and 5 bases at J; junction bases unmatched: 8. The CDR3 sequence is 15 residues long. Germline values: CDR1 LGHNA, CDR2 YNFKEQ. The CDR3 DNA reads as TGTGCCAGCAGCCCGGTACAGGGGTCCCATCAGCCCCAGCATTTT. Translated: CASSPVQGSHQPQHF.

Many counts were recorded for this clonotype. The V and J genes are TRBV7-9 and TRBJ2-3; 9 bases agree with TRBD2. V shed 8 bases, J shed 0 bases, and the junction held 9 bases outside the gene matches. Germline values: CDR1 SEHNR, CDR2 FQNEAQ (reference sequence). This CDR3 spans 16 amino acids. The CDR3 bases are TGTGCCAGCTCGATTAGCGGGGGCCATAGCACAGATACGCAGTATTTT. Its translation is CASSISGGHSTDTQYF. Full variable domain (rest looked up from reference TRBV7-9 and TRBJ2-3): DTGVSQNPRHKITKRGQNVTFRCDPISEHNRLYWYRQTLGQGPEFLTYFQNEAQLEKSRLLSDRFSAERPKGSFSTLEIQRTEQGDSAMYLCASSISGGHSTDTQYFGPGTRLTVL.

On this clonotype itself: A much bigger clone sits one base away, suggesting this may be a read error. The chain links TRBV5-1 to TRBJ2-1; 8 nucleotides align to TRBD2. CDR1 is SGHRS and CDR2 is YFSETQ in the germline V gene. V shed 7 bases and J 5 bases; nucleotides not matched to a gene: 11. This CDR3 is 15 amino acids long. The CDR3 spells CASSPGGLGDNEQFF. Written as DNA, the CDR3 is TGCGCCAGCTCCCCGGGAGGGCTGGGGGACAATGAGCAGTTCTTC.

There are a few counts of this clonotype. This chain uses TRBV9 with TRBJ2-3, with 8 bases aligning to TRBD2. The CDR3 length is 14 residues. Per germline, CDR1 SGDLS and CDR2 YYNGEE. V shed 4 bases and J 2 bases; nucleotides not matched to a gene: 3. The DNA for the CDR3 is TGTGCCAGCAGCTGGCGGGGGGACACAGATACGCAGTATTTT. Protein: CASSWRGDTDTQYF.

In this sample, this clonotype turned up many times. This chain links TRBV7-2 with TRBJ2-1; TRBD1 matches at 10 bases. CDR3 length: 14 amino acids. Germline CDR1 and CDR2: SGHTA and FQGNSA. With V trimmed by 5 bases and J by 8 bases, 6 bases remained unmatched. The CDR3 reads CASSPTGGGDEQFF. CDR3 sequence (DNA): TGTGCCAGCAGCCCGACAGGGGGCGGGGATGAGCAGTTCTTC. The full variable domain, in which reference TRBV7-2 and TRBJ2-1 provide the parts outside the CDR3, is GAGVSQSPSNKVTEKGKDVELRCDPISGHTALYWYRQSLGQGLEFLIYFQGNSAPDKSGLPSDRFSAERTGGSVSTLTIQRTQQEDSAVYLCASSPTGGGDEQFFGPGTRLTVL.

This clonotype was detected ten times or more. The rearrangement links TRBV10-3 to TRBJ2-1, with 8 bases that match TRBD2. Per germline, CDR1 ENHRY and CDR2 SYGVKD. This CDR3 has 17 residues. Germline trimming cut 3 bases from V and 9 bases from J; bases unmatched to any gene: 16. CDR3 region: CAISDGLAGPGWSEQFF. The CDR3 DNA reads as TGTGCCATCAGTGATGGGTTAGCGGGGCCCGGATGGAGTGAGCAGTTCTTC.

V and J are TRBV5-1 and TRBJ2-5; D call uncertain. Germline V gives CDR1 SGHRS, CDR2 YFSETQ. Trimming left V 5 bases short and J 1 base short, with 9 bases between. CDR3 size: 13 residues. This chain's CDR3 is CASSGRPQETQYF. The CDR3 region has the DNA TGCGCCAGCAGTGGGCGGCCCCAAGAGACCCAGTACTTC.

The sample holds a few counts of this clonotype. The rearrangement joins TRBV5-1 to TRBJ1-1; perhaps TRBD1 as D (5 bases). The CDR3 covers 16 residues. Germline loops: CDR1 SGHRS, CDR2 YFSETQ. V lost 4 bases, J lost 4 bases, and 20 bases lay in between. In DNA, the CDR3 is TGCGCCAGCAGCCTGGGGGGACCCCAGGCGGGCACTGAAGCTTTCTTT. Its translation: CASSLGGPQAGTEAFF.

The CDR3 DNA follows: TGTGCCAGCAGCACCTCTAGACAGGGTCGATCCTATAATTCACCCCTCCACTTT. This gives the protein CASSTSRQGRSYNSPLHF. The chain links TRBV11-2 to TRBJ1-6; the match to TRBD1 covers 7 bases. This CDR3 is 18 amino acids long. Per germline, CDR1 SGHAT and CDR2 FQNNGV. Trimming took 5 bases from V and 1 from J; bases not matched to a gene: 11.

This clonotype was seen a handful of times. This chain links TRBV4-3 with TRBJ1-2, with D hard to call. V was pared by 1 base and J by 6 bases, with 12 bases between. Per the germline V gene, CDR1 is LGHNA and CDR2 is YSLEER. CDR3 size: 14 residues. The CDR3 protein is CASSQGPRTDGYTF. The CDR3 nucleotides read TGCGCCAGCAGCCAAGGCCCCAGGACGGATGGCTACACCTTC.

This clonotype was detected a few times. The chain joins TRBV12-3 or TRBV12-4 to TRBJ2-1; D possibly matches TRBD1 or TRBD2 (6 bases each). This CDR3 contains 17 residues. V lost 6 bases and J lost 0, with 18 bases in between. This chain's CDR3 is CASSPVGGVPSYNEQFF. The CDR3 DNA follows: TGTGCCAGCAGCCCAGTCGGGGGCGTTCCCTCCTACAATGAGCAGTTCTTC.

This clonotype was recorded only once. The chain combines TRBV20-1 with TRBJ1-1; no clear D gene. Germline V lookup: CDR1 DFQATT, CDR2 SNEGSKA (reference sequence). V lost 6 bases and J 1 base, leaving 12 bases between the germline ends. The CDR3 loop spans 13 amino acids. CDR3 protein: CSAVPLGNTEAFF. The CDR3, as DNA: TGCAGTGCCGTACCACTTGGGAACACTGAAGCTTTCTTT.

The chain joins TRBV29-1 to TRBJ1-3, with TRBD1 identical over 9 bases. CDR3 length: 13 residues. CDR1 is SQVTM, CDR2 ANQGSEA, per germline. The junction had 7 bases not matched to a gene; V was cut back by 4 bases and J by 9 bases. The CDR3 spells CSVAGQGTGTIYF. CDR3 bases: TGCAGCGTTGCGGGACAGGGTACTGGCACCATATATTTT.

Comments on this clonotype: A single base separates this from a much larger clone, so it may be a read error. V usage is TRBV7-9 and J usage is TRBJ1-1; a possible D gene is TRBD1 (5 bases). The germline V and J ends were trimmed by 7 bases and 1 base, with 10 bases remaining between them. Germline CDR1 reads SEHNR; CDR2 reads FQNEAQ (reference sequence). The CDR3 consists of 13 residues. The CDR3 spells CASKLQENTEAFF. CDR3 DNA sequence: TGTGCCAGCAAATTACAGGAGAACACTGAAGCTTTCTTT.

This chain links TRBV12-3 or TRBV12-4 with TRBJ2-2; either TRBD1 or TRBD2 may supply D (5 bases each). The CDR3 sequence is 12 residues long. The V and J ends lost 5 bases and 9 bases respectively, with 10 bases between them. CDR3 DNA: TGTGCCAGCAGTCCAGGGAGCCGGGAGCTGTTTTTT. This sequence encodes CASSPGSRELFF.

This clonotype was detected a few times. This chain's CDR3 is CASRPRTGELEQFF. For the CDR3, the DNA is TGTGCCAGCAGGCCCCGGACTGGCGAGCTTGAGCAGTTCTTC. This rearrangement joins TRBV12-3 or TRBV12-4 to TRBJ2-1, with a weak D call TRBD2 (5 bases). Trimming shortened V by 6 bases and J by 9 bases, and 18 bases separated the two germline ends. The CDR3 is made up of 14 amino acids.